Below are 29 T cell receptor beta chains sequenced from a single sample in a study of molecular identifiers for immune sequencing clone quantification. From the PCR reads, TCRdb called clonotypes with MiXCR, one entry per CDR3 protein. The data hold about 640,000 distinct CDR3 sequences, with just under 20% observed a single time. The sample comprised naive CD8+ T cells from blood, with Jurkat cell RNA spiked in. As to subset: FACS-sorted CD8+CD4-CCR7+CD45RA+ naive T cells. The receptor source for this set is a human donor in good health. Some libraries in this study had Jurkat cell RNA spiked in.

The chain has TRBV12-3 or TRBV12-4 and TRBJ2-7, with 8 nucleotides matching TRBD1. V dropped 5 bases and J dropped 3; count of bases not matched to a gene: 6. This CDR3 spans 14 amino acids. The CDR3 spells CASSEPGQDYEQYF. CDR3 nucleotides: TGTGCCAGCAGTGAACCGGGACAGGACTACGAGCAGTACTTC.

This clonotype occurred a few times. The V gene is TRBV6-2 or TRBV6-3, the J gene TRBJ1-5; 10 nucleotides line up with TRBD1. After removal of 5 bases from V and 7 bases from J, the junction contained 5 bases not matched to a gene. Germline values: CDR1 MNHEY, CDR2 SVGEGT. This CDR3 is 14 amino acids long. The CDR3 here is CASSQDRGLQPQHF. As DNA, the CDR3 is TGTGCCAGCAGTCAAGACAGGGGGCTACAGCCCCAGCATTTT.

Many counts were recorded for this clonotype. V usage is TRBV20-1 and J usage is TRBJ2-7, with 7 bases matching TRBD2. Germline assignment: CDR1 DFQATT and CDR2 SNEGSKA (reference sequence). The CDR3 contains 16 residues. J lost 2 bases, V lost 0 bases, and 10 bases had no gene match. In nucleotides, the CDR3 is TGCAGTGCTAGAGAAGAAGGGGCGGGAGCAACCTACGAGCAGTACTTC. Amino acids: CSAREEGAGATYEQYF.

This clonotype appeared a few times. The CDR3 bases are TGTGCCAGTAGTATATCGAGCGGATTTATTGAAGCTTTCTTT. Protein product: CASSISSGFIEAFF. This sequence joins TRBV19 and TRBJ1-1; D is unresolved. Trimming cost V 2 bases and J 7 bases, with 14 bases left between them. Germline-derived CDR1 and CDR2 are LNHDA and SQIVND (reference sequence). This CDR3 comprises 14 residues.

This clonotype appeared many times. The V gene is TRBV6-1, the J gene TRBJ2-7; D gene uncertain. V gave up 6 bases and J gave up 3 bases, with 3 bases separating them. The CDR3 loop spans 10 amino acids. The V gene's germline CDR1 is MNHNS and CDR2 SASEGT. The CDR3 sequence: CASRGYEQYF. CDR3 in DNA: TGTGCCAGCAGGGGCTACGAGCAGTACTTC.

This clonotype was recorded at least ten times. This sequence joins TRBV12-5 and TRBJ1-2; D uncertain. CDR3 length: 16 residues. V was cut by 1 base and J by 0 bases, with 12 bases left in between. Germline V CDR1 and CDR2: LGHNT, FRNRAP. This chain's CDR3 is CASGLAPLPANYGYTF. The CDR3 bases are TGTGCTAGTGGTTTGGCCCCCCTTCCAGCTAACTATGGCTACACCTTC.

This clonotype was detected ten times or more. J is TRBJ2-7 and V is TRBV20-1; 12 bases fit TRBD1. Losses at the gene ends were 6 bases for V and 6 bases for J; bases not matched to a gene: 6. The CDR3 is 13 amino acids. Germline V CDR1 and CDR2: DFQATT, SNEGSKA (reference sequence). The CDR3 DNA reads TGCAGTGCCCGGGACAGGGGGCAGGGCGAGCAGTACTTC. Its translation: CSARDRGQGEQYF.

This clonotype was seen many times. The rearrangement uses TRBV5-6 and TRBJ1-5; 9 nucleotides align to TRBD1. This CDR3 is 16 amino acids long. With 4 bases clipped from V and 2 bases from J, the junction kept 7 bases outside the gene matches. CDR1 is SGHDT, CDR2 YYEEEE, per germline. Here the CDR3 reads CASSIRTGVRNQPQHF. The CDR3 DNA reads TGTGCCAGCAGCATCAGGACAGGGGTCCGCAATCAGCCCCAGCATTTT.

The genes are TRBV5-1 and TRBJ1-1, with a weak D call TRBD1 (6 bases). The V gene's germline CDR1 is SGHRS and CDR2 YFSETQ. The CDR3 length is 14 residues. V was shortened by 2 bases and J by 3 bases, with 11 bases between the two germline ends. The CDR3 is CASSFTGRDTEAFF. CDR3 coding DNA: TGCGCCAGCAGCTTTACAGGGAGGGACACTGAAGCTTTCTTT.

Comments on this clonotype: A read error may account for a junction end that differs from germline. The chain couples TRBV6-2 or TRBV6-3 to TRBJ1-1; D gene uncertain. CDR3 size: 13 residues. Germline assignment: CDR1 MNHEY and CDR2 SVGEGT. The DNA of the CDR3 is TGTGCCAGCAGCATGATCGGGGTAATTGAAGCCTTCTTT. This sequence encodes CASSMIGVIEAFF.

This clonotype appeared many times. The V call is TRBV7-6, the J call TRBJ2-7, with 8 bases matching TRBD2. With V trimmed by 2 bases and J by 5 bases, 5 bases remained unmatched. This CDR3 comprises 14 residues. Looked up from germline, CDR1 is SGHVS and CDR2 is FNYEAQ. CDR3 sequence: CASSLTGGANEQYF. The CDR3 DNA is TGTGCCAGCAGCTTAACCGGGGGGGCCAACGAGCAGTACTTC. Variable domain in full (rest from reference TRBV7-6 and TRBJ2-7): GAGVSQSPRYKVTKRGQDVALRCDPISGHVSLYWYRQALGQGPEFLTYFNYEAQQDKSGLPNDRFSAERPEGSISTLTIQRTEQRDSAMYRCASSLTGGANEQYFGPGTRLTVT.

This clonotype showed up many times. This chain links TRBV16 with TRBJ2-3; D unresolved. From germline, CDR1 is KGHSY and CDR2 FQNENV. V lost 3 bases and J 2 bases, leaving 9 bases between the germline ends. The CDR3 loop spans 14 amino acids. The CDR3 DNA is TGTGCCAGCAGCCATCCGCAGAACACAGATACGCAGTATTTT. Its translation: CASSHPQNTDTQYF.

This clonotype has more than one count but fewer than ten. The chain combines TRBV30 with TRBJ2-3; D gene ambiguous. Germline V gives CDR1 GTSNPN, CDR2 SVGIG (reference sequence). This CDR3 contains 14 residues. The V end was cut by 2 bases, the J end by 0 bases, with 9 bases between. The CDR3 region has the DNA TGTGCCTGGAGTCCCGAGACTAGCACAGATACGCAGTATTTT. It yields the protein CAWSPETSTDTQYF.

With regard to this clonotype: Since a much larger clone is just one base distant, this may be a read error. V is TRBV12-3 or TRBV12-4 and J is TRBJ2-7, with 7 bases lining up with TRBD2. Germline trimming cut 6 bases from V and 3 bases from J; bases unmatched to any gene: 8. CDR3 length: 14 residues. The CDR3 here is CASSTASGNYEQYF. The CDR3, as DNA: TGTGCCAGCAGCACGGCTAGCGGTAACTACGAGCAGTACTTC.

The chain uses TRBV29-1 and TRBJ1-2; D remains ambiguous. Germline lookup yields CDR1 SQVTM and CDR2 ANQGSEA. This CDR3 has 12 amino acids. Between the trimmed V and J ends, which lost 4 bases and 3 bases, there was a span of 9 bases. The CDR3 loop reads CSVVIADYGYTF. The CDR3, as DNA: TGCAGCGTTGTTATAGCGGACTATGGCTACACCTTC.

This clonotype was found many times. The chain uses TRBV6-2 or TRBV6-3 and TRBJ2-3; D possibly uses TRBD1 or TRBD2 (6 bases each). CDR1 and CDR2 from the germline V gene are MNHEY and SVGEGT. The CDR3 is 15 residues long. V was shortened by 5 bases and J by 2 bases, with 14 bases between the two germline ends. The CDR3 loop reads CASSPFRGHTDTQYF. The DNA for the CDR3 is TGTGCCAGCAGTCCCTTTCGGGGGCACACAGATACGCAGTATTTT.

This sequence joins TRBV30 and TRBJ1-2, with TRBD1 identical over 7 bases. CDR1 and CDR2 from the germline V gene are GTSNPN and SVGIG (reference sequence). The V gene end was trimmed by 2 bases and the J gene end by 4 bases; junction bases not matched to a gene: 7. The CDR3 has 14 amino acids. CDR3 DNA sequence: TGTGCCTGGAGTTGGACAGGTCCTTCCTATGGCTACACCTTC. This sequence encodes CAWSWTGPSYGYTF.

This chain connects TRBV3-1 to TRBJ2-7; D is possibly TRBD2 (6 bases). Deletions cut 1 base from V and 6 bases from J, with 10 bases between. Germline V gives CDR1 LGHDT, CDR2 YNNKEL (reference sequence). The CDR3 spans 13 residues. Here the CDR3 DNA reads TGTGCCAGCAGCCAAGGGGAAGCGGGCGAGCAGTACTTC. Translated: CASSQGEAGEQYF.

Comment on this clonotype: A single base separates this from a much larger clone, so it may be a read error. The V gene is TRBV30, the J gene TRBJ1-4, with TRBD1 identical over 8 bases. Unmatched junction bases numbered 6, after V lost 2 bases and J lost 7 bases. The CDR3 covers 14 residues. Germline CDR1 reads GTSNPN; CDR2 reads SVGIG (reference sequence). The CDR3 coding sequence is TGTGCCTGGAGTACAGGGGGTCTCGGTGAAAAACTGTTTTTT. This codes for CAWSTGGLGEKLFF.

About this clonotype itself: A much larger clone differs from this one at a single base, so this may be a read error. The chain carries TRBV12-3 or TRBV12-4 and TRBJ1-2; no clear D. The CDR3 runs 13 residues. The CDR3 loop reads CVSSSRGGNGYTF. For the CDR3, the DNA is TGTGTCAGCAGCTCCCGCGGCGGCAATGGCTACACCTTC.

This clonotype occurred many times. The genes are TRBV20-1 and TRBJ2-4; TRBD2 aligns across 14 bases. From germline, CDR1 is DFQATT and CDR2 SNEGSKA (reference sequence). V gave up 1 base and J gave up 0 bases; unmatched junction bases: 8. CDR3 length: 19 amino acids. The CDR3 DNA reads TGCAGTGCTAGAGGCTTCGGGACTAGCGGGGGAAGAGCCAAAAACATTCAGTACTTC. Residues: CSARGFGTSGGRAKNIQYF.

Many counts were recorded for this clonotype. This chain joins TRBV28 and TRBJ1-5; D is ambiguous. Germline CDR1 MDHEN, CDR2 SYDVKM. The CDR3 spans 13 residues. V was cut by 7 bases and J by 1 base, with 8 bases left in between. The DNA for the CDR3 is TGTGCCAGCACCGACGAAAGCAATCAGCCCCAGCATTTT. Encoded protein: CASTDESNQPQHF.

This clonotype was seen repeatedly, ten times or more. The chain has TRBV11-1 and TRBJ2-7; D unclear. The CDR3 has 12 residues. The V and J ends lost 3 bases and 1 base respectively, with 4 bases between them. Germline CDR1 and CDR2: SGHAT and FQDESV (reference sequence). The CDR3 DNA reads as TGTGCCAGCAGCTTGTTTTCCTACGAGCAGTACTTC. Translation gives CASSLFSYEQYF.

The chain combines TRBV12-3 or TRBV12-4 with TRBJ2-5; D gene ambiguous. This CDR3 is 16 amino acids long. The ends were cut back, 5 bases at V and 2 bases at J, with 18 bases in the middle. In DNA form, the CDR3 reads TGTGCCAGCAGTGCTTCAAACCGGGCAGAACAAGAGACCCAGTACTTC. It translates to CASSASNRAEQETQYF.

The J gene is TRBJ2-7, the V gene TRBV27, with D possibly matching TRBD2 (5 bases). V was trimmed by 5 bases and J by 5 bases, leaving 13 bases between them. CDR3 length equals 13 residues. Germline CDR1 reads MNHEY; CDR2 reads SMNVEV (reference sequence). The CDR3 spells CASSGFGLDEQYF. The CDR3, as DNA: TGTGCCAGCAGTGGCTTCGGACTGGACGAGCAGTACTTC.

This clonotype was observed many times. The chain uses TRBV29-1 and TRBJ2-5; 8 bases are a match to TRBD1. The length of the CDR3 is 15 residues. V gave up 7 bases and J gave up 5 bases; unmatched junction bases: 15. Germline loops: CDR1 SQVTM, CDR2 ANQGSEA. CDR3: CSASPADRAVETQYF. CDR3 coding DNA: TGCAGCGCTTCTCCCGCGGACAGGGCTGTGGAGACCCAGTACTTC.

The table lists this clonotype with many counts. The chain has TRBV2 and TRBJ2-5, with 9 bases matching TRBD2. The CDR3 totals 16 residues. Germline V gene sequence: CDR1 SNHLY, CDR2 FYNNEI. V shed 3 bases, J shed 2 bases, and the junction held 7 bases outside the gene matches. In DNA, the CDR3 is TGTGCCAGCAGTGAGTGGCTAGCGGGGACACAAGAGACCCAGTACTTC. Its protein product is CASSEWLAGTQETQYF.

The chain combines TRBV12-3 or TRBV12-4 with TRBJ2-2, with D uncertain. V was clipped by 5 bases and J by 6 bases, with 16 bases between them. CDR3 length: 15 residues. The CDR3 DNA reads as TGTGCCAGCAGTCTCCGTTCCGATGGGGCCGGGGAGCTGTTTTTT. As protein: CASSLRSDGAGELFF.

This clonotype was observed at least ten times. The chain joins TRBV3-1 to TRBJ1-1, with D tentatively TRBD1 (5 bases). The V end was cut by 4 bases, the J end by 0 bases, with 15 bases between. Germline V gene sequence: CDR1 LGHDT, CDR2 YNNKEL (reference sequence). CDR3 length equals 16 residues. CDR3 in DNA: TGTGCCAGCAGCCCACGCGGGGCTAATATGAACACTGAAGCTTTCTTT. Its protein is CASSPRGANMNTEAFF.